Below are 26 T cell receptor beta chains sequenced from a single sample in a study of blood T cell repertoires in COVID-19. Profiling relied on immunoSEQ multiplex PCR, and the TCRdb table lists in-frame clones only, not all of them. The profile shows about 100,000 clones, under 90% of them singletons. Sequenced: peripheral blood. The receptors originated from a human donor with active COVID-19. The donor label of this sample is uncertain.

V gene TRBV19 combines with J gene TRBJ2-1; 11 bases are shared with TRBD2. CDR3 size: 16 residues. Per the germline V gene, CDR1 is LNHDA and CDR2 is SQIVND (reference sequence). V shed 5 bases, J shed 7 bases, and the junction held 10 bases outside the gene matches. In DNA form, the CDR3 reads TGTGCCAGTAGTGTCCGGATAGCGGGGGGGCGGAATGAGCAGTTCTTC. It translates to CASSVRIAGGRNEQFF.

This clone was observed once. For the CDR3, the DNA is TGTGCCAGCTCACCAACCAGGGGGCGGACCGGGGAGCTGTTTTTT. As protein: CASSPTRGRTGELFF. The chain carries TRBV18 and TRBJ2-2, with 8 bases identical to TRBD1. From germline, CDR1 is KGHSH and CDR2 LQKENI. V gave up 2 bases and J gave up 5 bases; unmatched junction bases: 4. This CDR3 contains 15 residues. Together with reference TRBV18 and TRBJ2-2, the CDR3 gives the full variable domain: NAGVMQNPRHLVRRRGQEARLRCSPMKGHSHVYWYRQLPEEGLKFMVYLQKENIIDESGMPKERFSAEFPKEGPSILRIQQVVRGDSAAYFCASSPTRGRTGELFFGEGSRLTVL.

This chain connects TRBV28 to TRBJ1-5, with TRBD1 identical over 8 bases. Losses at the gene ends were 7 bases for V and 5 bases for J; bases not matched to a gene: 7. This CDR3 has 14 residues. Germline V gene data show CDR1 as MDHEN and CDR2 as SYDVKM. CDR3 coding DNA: TGTGCCAGCACCACCCCAGGGGGCTATCAGCCCCAGCATTTT. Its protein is CASTTPGGYQPQHF.

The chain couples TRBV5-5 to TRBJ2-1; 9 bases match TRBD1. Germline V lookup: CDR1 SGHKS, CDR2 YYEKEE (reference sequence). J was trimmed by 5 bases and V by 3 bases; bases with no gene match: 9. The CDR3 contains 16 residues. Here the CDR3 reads CASSSGTGQRNNEQFF. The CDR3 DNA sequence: TGTGCCAGCAGCTCCGGGACAGGGCAAAGGAACAATGAGCAGTTCTTC.

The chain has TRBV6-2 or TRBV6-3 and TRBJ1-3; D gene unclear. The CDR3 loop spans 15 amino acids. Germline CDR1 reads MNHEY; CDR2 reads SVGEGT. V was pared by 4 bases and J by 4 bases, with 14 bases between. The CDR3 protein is CASSLGEGRGNTIYF. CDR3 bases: TGTGCCAGCAGTTTGGGCGAGGGTCGAGGAAACACCATATATTTT.

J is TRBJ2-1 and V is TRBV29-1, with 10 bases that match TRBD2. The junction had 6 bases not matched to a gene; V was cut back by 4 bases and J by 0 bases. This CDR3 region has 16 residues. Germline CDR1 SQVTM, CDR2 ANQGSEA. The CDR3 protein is CSVVGLAGVSYNEQFF. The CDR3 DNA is TGCAGCGTTGTTGGGCTAGCGGGGGTCTCCTACAATGAGCAGTTCTTC.

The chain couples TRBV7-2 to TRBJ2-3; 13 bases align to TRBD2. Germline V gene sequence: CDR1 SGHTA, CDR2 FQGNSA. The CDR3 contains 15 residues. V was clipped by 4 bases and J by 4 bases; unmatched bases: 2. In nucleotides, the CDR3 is TGTGCCAGCAGCTCGGGACTAGCGGGGCCAGATACGCAGTATTTT. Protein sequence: CASSSGLAGPDTQYF.

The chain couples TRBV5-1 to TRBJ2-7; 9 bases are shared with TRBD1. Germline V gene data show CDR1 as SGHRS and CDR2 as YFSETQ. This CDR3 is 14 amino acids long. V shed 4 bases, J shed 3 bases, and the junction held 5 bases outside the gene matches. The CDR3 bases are TGCGCCAGCAGCAGGGACAGGGTCGGCTACGAGCAGTACTTC. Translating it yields CASSRDRVGYEQYF. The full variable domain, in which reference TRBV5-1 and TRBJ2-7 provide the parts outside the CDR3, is KAGVTQTPRYLIKTRGQQVTLSCSPISGHRSVSWYQQTPGQGLQFLFEYFSETQRNKGNFPGRFSGRQFSNSRSEMNVSTLELGDSALYLCASSRDRVGYEQYFGPGTRLTVT.

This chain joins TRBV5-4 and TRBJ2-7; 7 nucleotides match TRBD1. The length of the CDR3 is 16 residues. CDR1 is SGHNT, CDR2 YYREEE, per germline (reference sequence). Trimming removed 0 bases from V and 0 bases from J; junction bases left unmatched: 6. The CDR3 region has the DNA TGTGCCAGCAGCTTGGTAGGGGGCCGTAGCTCCTACGAGCAGTACTTC. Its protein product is CASSLVGGRSSYEQYF. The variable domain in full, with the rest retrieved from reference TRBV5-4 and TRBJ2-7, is ETGVTQSPTHLIKTRGQQVTLRCSSQSGHNTVSWYQQALGQGPQFIFQYYREEENGRGNFPPRFSGLQFPNYSSELNVNALELDDSALYLCASSLVGGRSSYEQYFGPGTRLTVT.

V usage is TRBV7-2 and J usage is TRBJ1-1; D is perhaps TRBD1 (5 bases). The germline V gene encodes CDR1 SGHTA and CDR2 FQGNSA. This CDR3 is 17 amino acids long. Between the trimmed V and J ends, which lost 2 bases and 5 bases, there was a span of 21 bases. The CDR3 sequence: CASSLRLGQGPGTEAFF. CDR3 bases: TGTGCCAGCAGCTTACGACTGGGGCAGGGCCCTGGAACTGAAGCTTTCTTT.

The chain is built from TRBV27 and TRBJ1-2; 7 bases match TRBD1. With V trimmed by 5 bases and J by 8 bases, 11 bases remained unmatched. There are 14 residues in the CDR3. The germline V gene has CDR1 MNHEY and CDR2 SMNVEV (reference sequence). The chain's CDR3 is CASSPRDSQKGYTF. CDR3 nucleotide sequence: TGTGCCAGCAGTCCCCGGGACAGTCAGAAAGGCTACACCTTC.

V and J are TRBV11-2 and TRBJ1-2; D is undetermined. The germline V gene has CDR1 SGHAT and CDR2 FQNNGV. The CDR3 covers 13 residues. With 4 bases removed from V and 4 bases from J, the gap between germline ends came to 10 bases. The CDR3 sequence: CASSSRGIYGYTF. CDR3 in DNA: TGTGCCAGCAGCTCCCGAGGAATCTATGGCTACACCTTC.

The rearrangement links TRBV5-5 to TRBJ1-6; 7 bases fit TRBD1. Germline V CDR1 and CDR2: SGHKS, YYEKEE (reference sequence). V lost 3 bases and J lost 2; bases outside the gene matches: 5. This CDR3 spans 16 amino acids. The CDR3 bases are TGTGCCAGCAGCTCAACAGGGGTACCCTATAATTCACCCCTCCACTTT. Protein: CASSSTGVPYNSPLHF.

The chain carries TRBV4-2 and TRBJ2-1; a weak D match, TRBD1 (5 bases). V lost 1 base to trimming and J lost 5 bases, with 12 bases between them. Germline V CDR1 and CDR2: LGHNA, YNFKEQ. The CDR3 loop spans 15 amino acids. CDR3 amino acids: CASSQGATVDNEQFF. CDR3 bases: TGTGCCAGCAGCCAAGGGGCGACAGTAGACAATGAGCAGTTCTTC.

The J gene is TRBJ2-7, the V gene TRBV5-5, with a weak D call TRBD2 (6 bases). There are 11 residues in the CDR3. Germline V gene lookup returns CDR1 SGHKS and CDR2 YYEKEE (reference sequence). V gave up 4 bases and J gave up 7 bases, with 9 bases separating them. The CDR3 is CASSPGGEQYF. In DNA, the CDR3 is TGTGCCAGCAGCCCTGGGGGGGAGCAGTACTTC. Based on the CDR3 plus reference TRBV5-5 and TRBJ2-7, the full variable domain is DAGVTQSPTHLIKTRGQQVTLRCSPISGHKSVSWYQQVLGQGPQFIFQYYEKEERGRGNFPDRFSARQFPNYSSELNVNALLLGDSALYLCASSPGGEQYFGPGTRLTVT.

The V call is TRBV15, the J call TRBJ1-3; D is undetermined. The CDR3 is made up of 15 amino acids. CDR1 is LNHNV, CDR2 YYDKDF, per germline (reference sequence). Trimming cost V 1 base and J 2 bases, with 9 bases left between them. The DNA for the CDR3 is TGTGCCACCAGCAGAGGTATAGGAGCTGGAAACACCATATATTTT. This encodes CATSRGIGAGNTIYF.

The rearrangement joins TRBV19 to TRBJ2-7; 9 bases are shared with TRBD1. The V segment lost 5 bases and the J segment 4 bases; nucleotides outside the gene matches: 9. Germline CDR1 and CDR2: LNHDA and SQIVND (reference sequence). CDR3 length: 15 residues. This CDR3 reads CASSPSTGGMYEQYF. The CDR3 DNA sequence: TGTGCCAGTAGTCCCTCGACAGGGGGGATGTACGAGCAGTACTTC.

CDR3 sequence (DNA): TGTGCCAGCAGCTTAGCGACTAGCGGGAGCGCGAACACCGGGGAGCTGTTTTTT. It encodes CASSLATSGSANTGELFF. The chain carries TRBV7-8 and TRBJ2-2; 12 bases are shared with TRBD2. Germline trimming cut 0 bases from V and 0 bases from J; bases unmatched to any gene: 2. Germline V gene lookup returns CDR1 SGHVS and CDR2 FQNEAQ. The CDR3 contains 18 residues.

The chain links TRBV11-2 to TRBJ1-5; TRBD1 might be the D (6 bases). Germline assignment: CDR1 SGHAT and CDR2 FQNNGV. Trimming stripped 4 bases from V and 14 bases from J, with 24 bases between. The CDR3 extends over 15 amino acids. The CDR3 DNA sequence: TGTGCCAGCAGCTCCGCTATTGGGGAGACAGGTACGAAGCATTTT. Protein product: CASSSAIGETGTKHF.

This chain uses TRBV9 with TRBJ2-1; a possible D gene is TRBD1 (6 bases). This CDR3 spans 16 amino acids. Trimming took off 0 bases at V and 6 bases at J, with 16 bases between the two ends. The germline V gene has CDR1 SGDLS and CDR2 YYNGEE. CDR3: CASSVARGRGSNEQFF. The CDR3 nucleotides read TGTGCCAGCAGCGTAGCTAGGGGCAGGGGTAGCAATGAGCAGTTCTTC.

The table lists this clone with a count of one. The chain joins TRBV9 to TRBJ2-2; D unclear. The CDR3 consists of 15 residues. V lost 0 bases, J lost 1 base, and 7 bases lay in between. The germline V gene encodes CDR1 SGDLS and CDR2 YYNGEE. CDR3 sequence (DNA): TGTGCCAGCAGCGTAGCTACTTTGAACACCGGGGAGCTGTTTTTT. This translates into CASSVATLNTGELFF.

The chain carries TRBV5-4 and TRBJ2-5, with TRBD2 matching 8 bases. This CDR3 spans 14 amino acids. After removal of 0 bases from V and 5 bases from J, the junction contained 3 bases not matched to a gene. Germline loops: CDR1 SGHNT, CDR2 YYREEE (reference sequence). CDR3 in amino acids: CASSLAGGPETQYF. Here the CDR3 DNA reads TGTGCCAGCAGCTTGGCGGGGGGGCCGGAGACCCAGTACTTC.

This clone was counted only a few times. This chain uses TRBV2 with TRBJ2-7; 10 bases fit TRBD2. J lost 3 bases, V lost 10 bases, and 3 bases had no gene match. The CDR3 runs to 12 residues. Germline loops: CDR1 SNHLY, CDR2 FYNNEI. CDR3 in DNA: TGTGCCACCAAGCGGGGGGGCTACGAGCAGTACTTC. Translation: CATKRGGYEQYF. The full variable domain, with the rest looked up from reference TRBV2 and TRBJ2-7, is EPEVTQTPSHQVTQMGQEVILRCVPISNHLYFYWYRQILGQKVEFLVSFYNNEISEKSEIFDDQFSVERPDGSNFTLKIRSTKLEDSAMYFCATKRGGYEQYFGPGTRLTVT.

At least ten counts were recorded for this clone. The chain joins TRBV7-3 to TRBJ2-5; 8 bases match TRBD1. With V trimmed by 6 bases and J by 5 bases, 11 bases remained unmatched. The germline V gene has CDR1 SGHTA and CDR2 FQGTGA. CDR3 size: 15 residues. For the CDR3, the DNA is TGTGCCAGCAGTCATGGACAGGGTGATGGGGAGACCCAGTACTTC. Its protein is CASSHGQGDGETQYF.

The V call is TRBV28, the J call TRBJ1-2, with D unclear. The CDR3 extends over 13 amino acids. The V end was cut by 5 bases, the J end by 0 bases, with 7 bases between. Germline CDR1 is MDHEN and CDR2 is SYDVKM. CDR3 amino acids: CASSPVPNYGYTF. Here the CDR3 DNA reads TGTGCCAGCAGTCCGGTCCCTAACTATGGCTACACCTTC.

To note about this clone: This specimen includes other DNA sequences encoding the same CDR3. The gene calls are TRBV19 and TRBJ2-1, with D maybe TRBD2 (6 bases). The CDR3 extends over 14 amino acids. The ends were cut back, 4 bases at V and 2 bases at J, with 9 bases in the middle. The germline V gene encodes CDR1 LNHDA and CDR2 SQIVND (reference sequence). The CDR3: CASSNGGTYNEQFF. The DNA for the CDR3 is TGTGCCAGTAGTAACGGGGGAACCTACAATGAGCAGTTCTTC.